Below are 5 T cell receptor beta chains sequenced from a single sample in a study of T-cell reconstitution after alpha-beta-depleted transplantation in children. Preparation of the TCRbeta library was carried out with unique molecular identifiers. In TCRdb, the PCR reads were re-called with MiXCR into one record per CDR3 protein. The sample includes approximately 400,000 distinct CDR3 sequences, around 15% of them seen just once. The sample consisted of PBMCs, mostly from graft donor cells, taken 360 days after TCRalphabeta/CD19-depleted stem cell transplant. The origin of the receptors is a boy less than two years old who had a stem cell transplant for Wiskott-Aldrich syndrome, so the T cells may come from the graft donor.

Here the CDR3 DNA reads TGTGCCAGCAGCCTCCGGGACAGGGGGCAGGACAATGAGCAGTTCTTC. Translating gives CASSLRDRGQDNEQFF. The chain links TRBV7-2 to TRBJ2-1, with 12 bases that match TRBD1. CDR1 is SGHTA and CDR2 is FQGNSA in the germline V gene. This CDR3 is 16 amino acids long. V gave up 5 bases and J gave up 5 bases; unmatched junction bases: 7.

The chain uses TRBV28 and TRBJ1-1, with D unresolved. The V and J ends lost 4 bases and 4 bases respectively, with 7 bases between them. From germline, CDR1 is MDHEN and CDR2 SYDVKM. The CDR3 is made up of 12 amino acids. The CDR3 sequence is CASSSGITEAFF. CDR3 bases: TGTGCCAGCAGTTCTGGGATCACTGAAGCTTTCTTT.

This clonotype has ten or more counts. The V call is TRBV28, the J call TRBJ1-6; no clear D. Trimming took off 6 bases at V and 4 bases at J, with 16 bases between the two ends. The CDR3 spans 16 residues. From germline, CDR1 is MDHEN and CDR2 SYDVKM. This CDR3 is CASSHRWLGYNSPLHF. In nucleotides, the CDR3 is TGTGCCAGCAGCCACCGTTGGCTTGGGTATAATTCACCCCTCCACTTT.

The genes are TRBV11-2 and TRBJ2-7; D remains ambiguous. Germline CDR1 is SGHAT and CDR2 is FQNNGV. Trimming pared 3 bases from V and 7 bases from J, leaving 13 bases between. CDR3 length: 13 residues. The CDR3 spells CASSFVPSREQYF. The CDR3 bases are TGTGCCAGCAGCTTTGTCCCATCTAGGGAGCAGTACTTC.

V usage is TRBV11-3 and J usage is TRBJ1-4; the D gene is possibly TRBD1 (5 bases). The V and J ends lost 0 bases and 7 bases respectively, with 12 bases between them. The CDR3 has 15 amino acids. Germline CDR1 reads SGHNT; CDR2 reads YENEEA. CDR3 coding DNA: TGTGCCAGCAGCTTAGATGAAGGGGACGGTGAAAAACTGTTTTTT. The encoded protein is CASSLDEGDGEKLFF.